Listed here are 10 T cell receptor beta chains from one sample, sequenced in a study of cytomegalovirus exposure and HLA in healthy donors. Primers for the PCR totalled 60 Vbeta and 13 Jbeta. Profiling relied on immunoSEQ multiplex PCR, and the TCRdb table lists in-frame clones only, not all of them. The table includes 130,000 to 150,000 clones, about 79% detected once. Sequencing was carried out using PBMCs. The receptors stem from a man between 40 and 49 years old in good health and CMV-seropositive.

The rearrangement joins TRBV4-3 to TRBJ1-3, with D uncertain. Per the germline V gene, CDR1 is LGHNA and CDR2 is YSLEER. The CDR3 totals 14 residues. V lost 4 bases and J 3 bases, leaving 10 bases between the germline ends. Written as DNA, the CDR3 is TGCGCCAGCAGCCGCCAGATTGTTGGAAACACCATATATTTT. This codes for CASSRQIVGNTIYF.

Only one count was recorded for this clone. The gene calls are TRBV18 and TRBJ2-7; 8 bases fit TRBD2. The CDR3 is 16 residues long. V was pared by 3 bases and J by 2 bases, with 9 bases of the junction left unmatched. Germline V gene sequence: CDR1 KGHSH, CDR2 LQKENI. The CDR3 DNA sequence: TGTGCCAGCTCACCGGCAAGCGGGAGCGCACCCTACGAGCAGTACTTC. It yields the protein CASSPASGSAPYEQYF.

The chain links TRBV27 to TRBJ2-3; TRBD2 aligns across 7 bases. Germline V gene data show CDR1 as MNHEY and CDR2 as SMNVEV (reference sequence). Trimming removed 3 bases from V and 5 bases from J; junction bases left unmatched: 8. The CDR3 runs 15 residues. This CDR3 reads CASSFEGRAVDTQYF. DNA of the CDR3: TGTGCCAGCAGTTTTGAAGGGAGGGCCGTAGATACGCAGTATTTT.

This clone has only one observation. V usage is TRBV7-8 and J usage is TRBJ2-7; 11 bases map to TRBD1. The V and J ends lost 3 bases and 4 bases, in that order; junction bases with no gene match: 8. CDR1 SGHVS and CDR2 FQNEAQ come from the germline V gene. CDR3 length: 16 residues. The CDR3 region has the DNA TGTGCCAGCAGCTTGAATCCGGGACAGGGGGTATACGAGCAGTACTTC. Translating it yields CASSLNPGQGVYEQYF.

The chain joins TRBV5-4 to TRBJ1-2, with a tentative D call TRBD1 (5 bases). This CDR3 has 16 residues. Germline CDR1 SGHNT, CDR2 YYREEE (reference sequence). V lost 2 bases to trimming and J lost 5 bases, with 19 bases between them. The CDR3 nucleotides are TGTGCCAGCAGCTTTCAGGGATTAGGGTGGCAGTATGGCTACACCTTC. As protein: CASSFQGLGWQYGYTF.

This chain's CDR3 is CASSYYRRRAAEQFF. The CDR3 DNA reads as TGTGCCAGCAGCTACTACCGTCGGAGGGCGGCTGAGCAGTTCTTC. The V and J genes are TRBV13 and TRBJ2-1; D possibly corresponds to TRBD2 (6 bases). V was cut by 4 bases and J by 9 bases, with 19 bases left in between. The CDR3 sequence is 15 residues long. CDR1 is PRHDT and CDR2 is FYEKMQ in the germline V gene (reference sequence).

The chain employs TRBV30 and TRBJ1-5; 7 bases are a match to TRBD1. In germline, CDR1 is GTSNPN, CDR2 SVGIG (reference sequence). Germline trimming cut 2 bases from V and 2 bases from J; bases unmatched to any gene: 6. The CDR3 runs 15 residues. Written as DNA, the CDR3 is TGTGCCTGGAGTAATCTAGGGGGCCGCAATCAGCCCCAGCATTTT. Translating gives CAWSNLGGRNQPQHF.

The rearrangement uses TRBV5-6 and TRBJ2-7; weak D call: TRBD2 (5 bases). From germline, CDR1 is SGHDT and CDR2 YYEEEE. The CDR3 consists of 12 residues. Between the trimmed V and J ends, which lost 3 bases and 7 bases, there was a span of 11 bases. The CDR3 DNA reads TGTGCCAGCAGCTCCCTGTCGGGGGAGCAGTACTTC. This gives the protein CASSSLSGEQYF.

The CDR3 is CASSVEGGSYTF. The CDR3 DNA is TGTGCCAGCAGCGTAGAGGGGGGGAGCTACACCTTC. The chain couples TRBV9 to TRBJ1-2, with D possibly being TRBD1 (6 bases). The CDR3 has 12 amino acids. CDR1 and CDR2 (germline): SGDLS, YYNGEE. V gave up 0 bases and J gave up 9 bases, with 9 bases separating them.

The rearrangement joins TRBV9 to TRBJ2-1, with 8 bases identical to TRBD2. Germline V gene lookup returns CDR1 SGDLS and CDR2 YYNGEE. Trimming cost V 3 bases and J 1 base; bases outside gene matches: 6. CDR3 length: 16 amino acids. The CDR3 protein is CASSDEAGVSYNEQFF. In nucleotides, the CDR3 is TGTGCCAGCAGCGACGAAGCGGGAGTGTCCTACAATGAGCAGTTCTTC.